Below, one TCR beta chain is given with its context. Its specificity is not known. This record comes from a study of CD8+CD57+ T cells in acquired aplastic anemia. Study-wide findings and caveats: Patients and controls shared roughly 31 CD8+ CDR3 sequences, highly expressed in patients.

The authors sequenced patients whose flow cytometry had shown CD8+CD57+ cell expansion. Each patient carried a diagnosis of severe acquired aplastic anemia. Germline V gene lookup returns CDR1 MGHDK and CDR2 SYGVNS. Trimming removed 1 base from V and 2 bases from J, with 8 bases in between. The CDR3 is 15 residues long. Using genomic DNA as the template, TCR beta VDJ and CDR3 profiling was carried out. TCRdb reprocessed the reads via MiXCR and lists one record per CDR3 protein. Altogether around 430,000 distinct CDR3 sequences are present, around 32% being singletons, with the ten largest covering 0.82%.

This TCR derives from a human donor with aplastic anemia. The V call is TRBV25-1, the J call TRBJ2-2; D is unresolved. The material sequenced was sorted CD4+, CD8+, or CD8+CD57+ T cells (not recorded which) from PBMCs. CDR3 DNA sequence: TGTGCCAGCAGTGAATCAGCCTACAACACCGGGGAGCTGTTTTTT. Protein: CASSESAYNTGELFF.